Listed below are T cell receptor beta chains from one sample, sequenced in a study of cytomegalovirus exposure and HLA in healthy donors. The data were produced by immunoSEQ multiplex PCR, yet TCRdb's version contains in-frame clones alone and is incomplete. This sample yields 160,000 or so clones, of which over 70% are seen a single time; 1.5% belongs to the top ten. The sample consisted of PBMCs. Receptors originate from a woman aged 18-35 years in good health and CMV-seronegative. Both conserved end residues are part of each CDR3. D genes are given only for firm matches. Size tells how often a clone was seen (once, few, many) or the class of an expanded clone, and some rows leave it out.

V gene: TRBV7-2; J gene: TRBJ2-7; clone size: few; D gene: -; CDR3 protein: CASSTGLTYEQYF; CDR3 DNA: TGTGCCAGCAGCACCGGGTTGACCTACGAGCAGTACTTC
V gene: TRBV2; J gene: TRBJ2-1; clone size: -; D gene: TRBD1; CDR3 protein: CASRTGTGAYNEQFF; CDR3 DNA: TGTGCCAGCAGAACCGGGACAGGCGCCTACAATGAGCAGTTCTTC
V gene: TRBV5-4; J gene: TRBJ1-3; clone size: few; D gene: -; CDR3 protein: CASSHSGNTIYF; CDR3 DNA: TGTGCCAGCAGTCACTCTGGAAACACCATATATTTT
V gene: TRBV10-2; J gene: TRBJ2-7; clone size: -; D gene: -; CDR3 protein: CASSESTVYEQYF; CDR3 DNA: TGCGCCAGCAGTGAGTCGACAGTCTACGAGCAGTACTTC
V gene: TRBV5-1; J gene: TRBJ1-6; clone size: -; D gene: TRBD1; CDR3 protein: CASSLSRGQNSPLHF; CDR3 DNA: TGCGCCAGCAGCTTGTCTAGGGGGCAGAATTCACCCCTCCACTTT
V gene: TRBV9; J gene: TRBJ1-2; clone size: -; D gene: TRBD1; CDR3 protein: CASRAGTGGLVGYTF; CDR3 DNA: TGTGCCAGCAGGGCCGGGACAGGGGGGTTAGTGGGCTACACCTTC
V gene: TRBV11-2; J gene: TRBJ1-1; clone size: once; D gene: -; CDR3 protein: CASSLGEGTEAFF; CDR3 DNA: TGTGCCAGCAGCTTAGGGGAGGGAACTGAAGCTTTCTTT
V gene: TRBV11-3; J gene: TRBJ2-3; clone size: -; D gene: TRBD2; CDR3 protein: CASSSRLAGGPDTQYF; CDR3 DNA: TGTGCCAGCAGCTCCAGACTAGCGGGGGGGCCAGATACGCAGTATTTT
V gene: TRBV28; J gene: TRBJ1-2; clone size: -; D gene: TRBD1; CDR3 protein: CASSLGTGVYYGYTF; CDR3 DNA: TGTGCCAGCAGTTTGGGGACAGGGGTCTACTATGGCTACACCTTC
V gene: TRBV27; J gene: TRBJ1-2; clone size: -; D gene: -; CDR3 protein: CASSSTGGNYGYTF; CDR3 DNA: TGTGCCAGCAGTTCGACGGGGGGTAACTATGGCTACACCTTC
V gene: TRBV30; J gene: TRBJ1-1; clone size: -; D gene: -; CDR3 protein: CAWSYSTNTEAFF; CDR3 DNA: TGTGCCTGGAGTTACAGTACGAACACTGAAGCTTTCTTT
V gene: TRBV18; J gene: TRBJ1-5; clone size: once; D gene: TRBD1; CDR3 protein: CASSPDRGRINQPQHF; CDR3 DNA: TGTGCCAGCTCCCCGGACAGGGGAAGGATAAATCAGCCCCAGCATTTT
V gene: TRBV28; J gene: TRBJ2-1; clone size: once; D gene: TRBD2; CDR3 protein: CASRTTGGGKGGNEQFF; CDR3 DNA: TGTGCCAGCAGAACCACTGGCGGGGGGAAGGGTGGCAATGAGCAGTTCTTC
V gene: TRBV6-1; J gene: TRBJ2-3; clone size: -; D gene: TRBD2; CDR3 protein: CASSGWAGGASDTQYF; CDR3 DNA: TGTGCCAGCAGTGGCTGGGCGGGGGGGGCCTCCGATACGCAGTATTTT
V gene: TRBV18; J gene: TRBJ1-1; clone size: -; D gene: TRBD1; CDR3 protein: CASSPETGGRTEAFF; CDR3 DNA: TGTGCCAGCTCACCAGAAACAGGGGGCAGGACTGAAGCTTTCTTT
V gene: TRBV20-1; J gene: TRBJ1-1; clone size: few; D gene: -; CDR3 protein: CSASINTEAFF; CDR3 DNA: TGCAGTGCTAGTATCAACACTGAAGCTTTCTTT
V gene: TRBV7-8; J gene: TRBJ1-6; clone size: -; D gene: -; CDR3 protein: CASSLGTAQTNSPLHF; CDR3 DNA: TGTGCCAGCAGCTTAGGGACAGCCCAAACGAATTCACCCCTCCACTTT
V gene: TRBV5-6; J gene: TRBJ2-7; clone size: once; D gene: TRBD1; CDR3 protein: CASSLVDRDGEQYF; CDR3 DNA: TGTGCCAGCAGCTTGGTGGACAGGGACGGGGAGCAGTACTTC
V gene: TRBV18; J gene: TRBJ2-7; clone size: few; D gene: TRBD1; CDR3 protein: CASSLDRGRFNEQYF; CDR3 DNA: TGTGCCAGCTCCCTGGACAGGGGGCGCTTCAACGAGCAGTACTTC
V gene: TRBV28; J gene: TRBJ1-2; clone size: -; D gene: -; CDR3 protein: CASREEDWGGKGYTF; CDR3 DNA: TGTGCCAGCAGAGAGGAAGATTGGGGAGGAAAAGGCTACACCTTC